Listed below are T cell receptor beta chains from one sample, sequenced in a study of cytotoxic CD8 clonotypes in ibrutinib-treated CLL. Clones were sequenced by immunoSEQ multiplex PCR, and TCRdb holds only the in-frame ones, with some missing. The sample records about 120,000 clones, 45% to 65% being singletons. The sample was PBMCs, taken after 24 months of ibrutinib treatment. The source of these receptors is a human donor with chronic lymphocytic leukemia. Both conserved end residues are part of each CDR3. Fields, in order: D gene, V gene, J gene, clone size, CDR3 protein, CDR3 DNA. D genes are given only for firm matches. Rows may omit the clone size; those that give it use once, few, many or a size class.

>-|TRBV18|TRBJ2-1|few
CASSLPRSYNEQFF
TGTGCCAGCTCACTTCCTAGGTCCTACAATGAGCAGTTCTTC
>-|TRBV5-1|TRBJ2-7|-
CASSLKAAGDSYEQYF
TGCGCCAGCAGCTTGAAGGCAGCGGGTGACTCCTACGAGCAGTACTTC
>TRBD1|TRBV11-3|TRBJ1-1|-
CASSPAGGTEAFF
TGTGCCAGCAGCCCCGCAGGGGGAACTGAAGCTTTCTTT
>-|TRBV7-2|TRBJ2-4|once
CASSLSRTKNIQYF
TGTGCCAGCAGCTTATCGCGGACAAAAAACATTCAGTACTTC
>TRBD1|TRBV5-1|TRBJ2-3|-
CASSFKGAVGDTQYF
TGCGCCAGCAGCTTCAAGGGGGCAGTAGGAGATACGCAGTATTTT
>-|TRBV7-8|TRBJ1-1|-
CASSLVQGLSTEAFF
TGTGCCAGCAGCTTGGTTCAGGGACTGAGCACTGAAGCTTTCTTT
>TRBD1|TRBV2|TRBJ1-6|-
CASRRGQVVWETLHF
TGTGCCAGCAGAAGAGGACAGGTGGTGTGGGAGACCCTCCACTTT
>-|TRBV14|TRBJ1-6|few
CASSRGTYNSPLHF
TGTGCCAGCAGCAGGGGGACCTATAATTCACCCCTCCACTTT
>-|TRBV21-1|TRBJ2-5|-
CASSKEGREETQYF
TGTGCCAGCAGCAAAGAGGGCAGGGAAGAGACCCAGTACTTC
>-|TRBV6-5|TRBJ1-1|few
CASSYSGKRNTEAFF
TGTGCCAGCAGTTACTCAGGGAAAAGGAACACTGAAGCTTTCTTT
>TRBD1|TRBV5-6|TRBJ2-2|many
CASSFYDRDDRELFF
TGTGCCAGCAGCTTCTACGACAGGGACGACAGGGAGCTGTTTTTT
>-|TRBV6-6|TRBJ2-4|-
CASSPEIAKNIQYF
TGTGCCAGCAGTCCGGAGATAGCCAAAAACATTCAGTACTTC
>-|TRBV11-1|TRBJ1-2|-
CASSLRTGSNYGYTF
TGTGCCAGCAGCCTCCGGACTGGATCCAACTATGGCTACACCTTC
>TRBD1|TRBV30|TRBJ1-5|-
CAWSPGTASNQPQHF
TGTGCCTGGAGCCCGGGGACAGCTAGCAATCAGCCCCAGCATTTT
>-|TRBV28|TRBJ2-7|-
CASSLRGPPYEQYF
TGTGCCAGCAGTTTACGGGGTCCTCCCTACGAGCAGTACTTC
>-|TRBV5-1|TRBJ1-2|-
CASRSLDSTHGYTF
TGCGCCAGCAGATCTCTGGACAGCACCCATGGCTACACCTTC
>-|TRBV19|TRBJ2-6|-
CASSIVAAGANVLTF
TGTGCCAGTAGTATAGTGGCAGCGGGGGCCAACGTCCTGACTTTC
>-|TRBV9|TRBJ2-3|few
CASSETSRDTQYF
TGTGCCAGCAGCGAGACTAGTCGGGATACGCAGTATTTT
>-|TRBV5-1|TRBJ1-5|-
CASSPGLGGNQPQHF
TGCGCCAGCAGTCCGGGACTCGGAGGAAATCAGCCCCAGCATTTT
>-|TRBV30|TRBJ1-5|-
CAWSVTGQPQHF
TGTGCCTGGAGTGTTACTGGACAGCCCCAGCATTTT
>TRBD1|TRBV19|TRBJ1-5|-
CASSIGQTGSNQPQHF
TGTGCCAGTAGTATAGGCCAGACAGGGAGCAATCAGCCCCAGCATTTT
>TRBD1|TRBV19|TRBJ1-6|few
CATLQGGTNSPLHF
TGTGCCACCCTGCAGGGGGGAACAAATTCACCCCTCCACTTT
>TRBD2|TRBV6-6|TRBJ2-1|-
CASSRGGSAYEQFF
TGTGCCAGCAGTCGGGGGGGGAGCGCCTACGAGCAGTTCTTC
>-|TRBV19|TRBJ2-3|-
CASKPGPTDTQYF
TGTGCCAGTAAGCCAGGCCCCACAGATACGCAGTATTTT
>-|TRBV6-6|TRBJ2-1|-
CASSYSGNEQFF
TGTGCCAGCAGTTACTCAGGCAATGAGCAGTTCTTC
>TRBD2|TRBV4-2|TRBJ2-3|-
CASSQVSSGRDTQYF
TGTGCCAGCAGCCAAGTATCAAGCGGGAGAGATACGCAGTATTTT
>TRBD1|TRBV5-1|TRBJ1-4|-
CASSPGQENEKLFF
TGCGCCAGCAGCCCGGGACAGGAGAATGAAAAACTGTTTTTT
>-|TRBV18|TRBJ1-3|-
CASSPPQGTGNTIYF
TGTGCCAGCTCACCACCTCAGGGTACTGGAAACACCATATATTTT
>-|TRBV18|TRBJ1-2|-
CASSSPVTGSVGYTF
TGTGCCAGCTCATCCCCTGTGACAGGCTCGGTTGGCTACACCTTC
>-|TRBV25-1|TRBJ2-2|-
CASTPQGRNTGELFF
TGTGCCAGCACCCCACAGGGAAGAAACACCGGGGAGCTGTTTTTT
>-|TRBV5-1|TRBJ2-3|-
CASSLAGLTSISTDTQYF
TGCGCCAGCAGCTTAGCAGGGCTTACCTCAATCAGCACAGATACGCAGTATTTT
>-|TRBV7-6|TRBJ1-2|-
CASSLGTGYGYTF
TGTGCCAGCAGCTTAGGAACAGGGTATGGCTACACCTTC
>TRBD2|TRBV11-2|TRBJ2-2|-
CASSLGSSGGPGELFF
TGTGCCAGCAGCTTAGGCAGTAGCGGGGGTCCCGGGGAGCTGTTTTTT
>TRBD2|TRBV7-8|TRBJ2-5|-
CASSLAASGVIQLQETQYF
TGTGCCAGCAGCTTAGCGGCTAGCGGGGTCATCCAACTACAAGAGACCCAGTACTTC
>-|TRBV19|TRBJ1-2|-
CASSEVGYGYTF
TGTGCCAGTAGCGAAGTGGGCTATGGCTACACCTTC
>TRBD2|TRBV2|TRBJ2-1|-
CASSVTSGGGEQFF
TGTGCCAGCAGTGTTACTAGCGGGGGAGGTGAGCAGTTCTTC
>-|TRBV19|TRBJ2-7|-
CASSRAGSSYEQYF
TGTGCCAGTAGTAGGGCAGGAAGCTCCTACGAGCAGTACTTC
>-|TRBV2|TRBJ1-3|few
CASAGGPSGNTIYF
TGTGCCAGCGCGGGAGGGCCCTCTGGAAACACCATATATTTT
>TRBD1|TRBV5-1|TRBJ1-6|-
CASSWKGQAGDSPLHF
TGCGCCAGCAGCTGGAAAGGACAGGCCGGTGATTCACCCCTCCACTTT
>TRBD2|TRBV25-1|TRBJ2-7|-
CASSGGGGNDEQYF
TGTGCCAGCAGTGGGGGCGGGGGAAACGACGAGCAGTACTTC
>TRBD1|TRBV5-6|TRBJ2-3|-
CASRRTGLPGADTQYF
TGTGCCAGCAGGCGGACAGGGCTGCCGGGGGCGGATACGCAGTATTTT
>-|TRBV7-6|TRBJ2-7|few
CASSNQGRGYEQYF
TGTGCCAGCAGCAACCAGGGTCGGGGATACGAGCAGTACTTC
>-|TRBV2|TRBJ1-5|once
CASREGAGGQPQHF
TGTGCCAGCAGGGAAGGGGCTGGGGGGCAGCCCCAGCATTTT
>-|TRBV5-1|TRBJ2-3|-
CASSSGGDTQYF
TGCGCCAGCAGCTCGGGCGGAGATACGCAGTATTTT
>-|TRBV7-2|TRBJ2-7|-
CASSQDGTSYEQYF
TGTGCCAGCAGCCAGGACGGGACCTCCTACGAGCAGTACTTC
>-|TRBV2|TRBJ2-5|-
CASSGGIQETQYF
TGTGCCAGCAGTGGGGGCATTCAAGAGACCCAGTACTTC
>TRBD2|TRBV29-1|TRBJ2-1|-
CSVQASGGMSGSQFF
TGCAGCGTCCAGGCCAGCGGGGGGATGAGTGGGAGCCAGTTCTTC
>-|TRBV4-1|TRBJ2-3|-
CASSFSRDTQYF
TGCGCCAGCAGCTTCTCCCGAGATACGCAGTATTTT
>-|TRBV5-1|TRBJ1-2|few
CASSSDLSGYTF
TGCGCCAGCAGCTCCGACCTCTCCGGCTACACCTTC
>-|TRBV6-6|TRBJ1-5|few
CASSYGQAINQPQHF
TGTGCCAGCAGTTACGGGCAGGCGATCAATCAGCCCCAGCATTTT
>-|TRBV11-3|TRBJ2-2|many
CASSSTTGELFF
TGTGCCAGCAGCTCCACCACCGGGGAGCTGTTTTTT
>TRBD1|TRBV5-1|TRBJ2-6|-
CATREGAYGANVLTF
TGCGCCACCCGAGAGGGGGCGTATGGGGCCAACGTCCTGACTTTC
>TRBD1|TRBV5-1|TRBJ2-5|-
CASSRRGQAQQETQYF
TGCGCCAGCAGCCGACGGGGACAGGCTCAGCAAGAGACCCAGTACTTC
>-|TRBV2|TRBJ2-7|-
CASSENPTYEQYF
TGTGCCAGCAGTGAAAACCCCACCTACGAGCAGTACTTC
>-|TRBV19|TRBJ1-5|-
CASSILGGAFNQPQHF
TGTGCCAGTAGTATACTAGGGGGTGCCTTCAATCAGCCCCAGCATTTT
>-|TRBV9|TRBJ2-5|-
CASSLQGIGGETQYF
TGTGCCAGCAGCCTACAGGGGATAGGAGGGGAGACCCAGTACTTC
>-|TRBV19|TRBJ2-5|-
CASGAQETQYF
TGTGCCAGTGGGGCCCAAGAGACCCAGTACTTC
>-|TRBV5-1|TRBJ1-1|-
CASSPITRNTEAFF
TGCGCCAGCAGCCCCATTACAAGGAACACTGAAGCTTTCTTT
>-|TRBV30|TRBJ2-1|many
CAWSVLQGEDEQFF
TGTGCCTGGAGTGTATTGCAGGGGGAGGATGAGCAGTTCTTC
>-|TRBV7-3|TRBJ2-3|-
CASTTASTDTQYF
TGTGCCAGTACGACAGCTAGCACAGATACGCAGTATTTT